Following are 15 T cell receptor beta chains from one sample sequenced in a study of cytomegalovirus exposure and HLA in healthy donors. PCR used 60 Vbeta primers and 13 Jbeta primers. Using immunoSEQ multiplex PCR, the repertoire was profiled, and TCRdb retains in-frame clones only, with some absent. The sample shows 110,000 to 150,000 clones, 80% of them seen only once. Sequenced material: PBMCs. These TCRs come from a man aged 40-49 years in good health and CMV-seropositive.

J is TRBJ2-3 and V is TRBV13; 11 nucleotides match TRBD2. Germline assignment: CDR1 PRHDT and CDR2 FYEKMQ (reference sequence). This CDR3 has 18 residues. V was pared by 2 bases and J by 1 base, with 8 bases of the junction left unmatched. The CDR3, as DNA: TGTGCCAGCAGCTTAAGGCTAGCGGGGGGCCGGGGCACAGATACGCAGTATTTT. It yields the protein CASSLRLAGGRGTDTQYF.

The chain employs TRBV7-9 and TRBJ2-2; 11 nucleotides align to TRBD2. Germline lookup yields CDR1 SEHNR and CDR2 FQNEAQ (reference sequence). This CDR3 region has 17 residues. Losses at the gene ends were 5 bases for V and 5 bases for J; bases not matched to a gene: 10. Written as DNA, the CDR3 is TGTGCCAGCAGCGTGGGACTAGCGGTGGGGAGGACCGGGGAGCTGTTTTTT. It encodes CASSVGLAVGRTGELFF.

This chain connects TRBV27 to TRBJ1-1, with 8 bases fitting TRBD1. The CDR3 sequence is 17 residues long. Germline lookup yields CDR1 MNHEY and CDR2 SMNVEV (reference sequence). V was pared by 4 bases and J by 3 bases, with 13 bases of the junction left unmatched. The CDR3 loop reads CASSSPRTGTLHTEAFF. CDR3 DNA sequence: TGTGCCAGCAGTTCCCCCCGGACAGGGACCCTCCACACTGAAGCTTTCTTT.

This chain connects TRBV7-9 to TRBJ2-2; no definite D call. CDR3 length equals 10 residues. The germline V and J ends were trimmed by 5 bases and 8 bases, with 3 bases remaining between them. Looked up from germline, CDR1 is SEHNR and CDR2 is FQNEAQ (reference sequence). Written as DNA, the CDR3 is TGTGCCAGCAGCCCAGGGGAGCTGTTTTTT. This codes for CASSPGELFF. The full variable domain, completed using reference TRBV7-9 and TRBJ2-2, is DTGVSQNPRHKITKRGQNVTFRCDPISEHNRLYWYRQTLGQGPEFLTYFQNEAQLEKSRLLSDRFSAERPKGSFSTLEIQRTEQGDSAMYLCASSPGELFFGEGSRLTVL.

The rearrangement links TRBV5-1 to TRBJ2-1, with 9 bases that match TRBD2. Germline V gene data show CDR1 as SGHRS and CDR2 as YFSETQ. V dropped 5 bases and J dropped 6; count of bases not matched to a gene: 18. The CDR3 extends over 18 amino acids. DNA for the CDR3: TGCGCCAGCAGATCCACCTGGCGGGGGGGAATACTCTGCAATGAGCAGTTCTTC. This gives the protein CASRSTWRGGILCNEQFF. Full variable domain (remainder filled in from reference TRBV5-1 and TRBJ2-1): KAGVTQTPRYLIKTRGQQVTLSCSPISGHRSVSWYQQTPGQGLQFLFEYFSETQRNKGNFPGRFSGRQFSNSRSEMNVSTLELGDSALYLCASRSTWRGGILCNEQFFGPGTRLTVL.

V and J are TRBV29-1 and TRBJ2-5; no clear D. With the DNA end fitting TRBJ2-7 better, the J assignment may be wrong. There are 12 residues in the CDR3. Germline V gene lookup returns CDR1 SQVTM and CDR2 ANQGSEA. In nucleotides, the CDR3 is TGCAGCGTTGAGAGCAACTCCTACGAGCAGTACTTC. The encoded protein is CSVESNSYEQYF.

The chain is built from TRBV6-5 and TRBJ2-7, with a possible D match to TRBD1 (6 bases). CDR1 and CDR2 from the germline V gene are MNHEY and SVGAGI. The CDR3 runs 14 residues. V was trimmed by 2 bases and J by 7 bases, leaving 15 bases between them. The CDR3 spells CASSYGTRPGEQYF. Written as DNA, the CDR3 is TGTGCCAGCAGTTACGGGACAAGGCCTGGGGAGCAGTACTTC.

The gene calls are TRBV27 and TRBJ1-3; D is perhaps TRBD1 (6 bases). This CDR3 comprises 15 residues. CDR1 is MNHEY and CDR2 is SMNVEV in the germline V gene (reference sequence). Trimming took off 5 bases at V and 4 bases at J, with 15 bases between the two ends. In nucleotides, the CDR3 is TGTGCCAGCAGTCCACAGGGTTGGCAAGGAAACACCATATATTTT. It specifies CASSPQGWQGNTIYF.

This clone was seen once. This chain connects TRBV27 to TRBJ2-2; 7 bases fit TRBD1. Per the germline V gene, CDR1 is MNHEY and CDR2 is SMNVEV (reference sequence). The length of the CDR3 is 14 residues. CDR3 loop: CRQGRQGRTGELFF. CDR3 in DNA: TGTAGACAGGGAAGACAGGGAAGAACCGGGGAGCTGTTTTTT.

The table lists this clone with a count of one. The gene calls are TRBV2 and TRBJ2-3; 11 bases fit TRBD2. V dropped 6 bases and J dropped 4; count of bases not matched to a gene: 9. This CDR3 spans 16 amino acids. Germline CDR1 SNHLY, CDR2 FYNNEI. The DNA of the CDR3 is TGTGCCAGCAGACTAGCGGGGGCCAACAGGGCAGATACGCAGTATTTT. This codes for CASRLAGANRADTQYF.

The chain carries TRBV7-2 and TRBJ1-5; D unclear. This CDR3 spans 13 amino acids. Deletions cut 5 bases from V and 7 bases from J, with 12 bases between. Germline-derived CDR1 and CDR2 are SGHTA and FQGNSA. CDR3 residues: CASSPQRGQPQHF. The CDR3 bases are TGTGCCAGCAGCCCACAACGAGGGCAGCCCCAGCATTTT.

This clone was observed a single time. CDR3 residues: CASSYGPGWNTEAFF. The CDR3 nucleotides are TGTGCCAGCAGTTACGGTCCAGGGTGGAACACTGAAGCTTTCTTT. The J gene is TRBJ1-1, the V gene TRBV6-5, with a possible D match to TRBD1 (5 bases). The CDR3 has 15 residues. Deletions cut 2 bases from V and 1 base from J, with 11 bases between. CDR1 MNHEY and CDR2 SVGAGI come from the germline V gene.

The chain carries TRBV7-9 and TRBJ2-1; 7 nucleotides align to TRBD1. The V gene end was trimmed by 5 bases and the J gene end by 8 bases; junction bases not matched to a gene: 18. Per the germline V gene, CDR1 is SEHNR and CDR2 is FQNEAQ (reference sequence). The CDR3 runs 17 residues. The CDR3 loop is CASSPPPRDRALDEQFF. The CDR3 nucleotides read TGTGCCAGCAGCCCCCCTCCCCGGGACAGAGCCCTCGATGAGCAGTTCTTC.

Only one count was recorded for this clone. The J gene is TRBJ1-6, the V gene TRBV6-5; no clear D. V gave up 0 bases and J gave up 7 bases, with 4 bases separating them. Germline-derived CDR1 and CDR2 are MNHEY and SVGAGI. This CDR3 has 13 residues. CDR3 bases: TGTGCCAGCAGTTACTCGGCCAATTCACCCCTCCACTTT. It specifies CASSYSANSPLHF.

V and J are TRBV7-9 and TRBJ2-2, with a weak D call TRBD1 (5 bases). Germline V gives CDR1 SEHNR, CDR2 FQNEAQ (reference sequence). CDR3 length: 14 residues. V was clipped by 6 bases and J by 1 base, with 9 bases between them. CDR3 sequence (DNA): TGTGCCAGCAGACCAGGGCTGAACACCGGGGAGCTGTTTTTT. Translation: CASRPGLNTGELFF.